The 19 T cell receptor beta chains listed next were all sequenced from one sample in a study of metastatic and nonmetastatic thyroid tumors. TCRdb re-processed the PCR reads through MiXCR. Here the sample spans 23,000 or so clones, about 12% being singletons. Thyroid surgery took place with no prior treatment in any patient. Sequencing was performed on blood. The source of these receptors is a female donor with papillary thyroid cancer or a benign thyroid nodule (not recorded which). Some clones in this sample may be carry-over from other donors' samples.

This clone was counted ten times or more. The chain uses TRBV7-3 and TRBJ2-2; maybe TRBD2 (5 bases). The CDR3 has 15 residues. V lost 7 bases to trimming and J lost 6 bases, with 18 bases between them. Germline assignment: CDR1 SGHTA and CDR2 FQGTGA. The CDR3 nucleotides are TGTGCCAGCAAGGGTTTCCCCAGCGGCCCCGGGGAGCTGTTTTTT. Protein sequence: CASKGFPSGPGELFF.

In its sample, this clone was seen many times. This chain joins TRBV28 and TRBJ1-1, with D possibly matching TRBD1 (6 bases). Looked up from germline, CDR1 is MDHEN and CDR2 is SYDVKM. This CDR3 is 13 amino acids long. The V and J ends lost 3 bases and 3 bases respectively, with 8 bases between them. The CDR3 DNA reads TGTGCCAGCAGTTTCCACAGGGACACTGAAGCTTTCTTT. Translated, it gives CASSFHRDTEAFF.

In its sample, this clone was seen many times. The chain links TRBV7-8 to TRBJ1-3; 7 bases fit TRBD1. This CDR3 is 15 amino acids long. Looked up from germline, CDR1 is SGHVS and CDR2 is FQNEAQ. J was trimmed by 8 bases and V by 4 bases; bases with no gene match: 11. This CDR3 is CASSSIQGGSDTIYF. Here the CDR3 DNA reads TGTGCCAGCAGCTCCATCCAGGGGGGGTCTGACACCATATATTTT.

This clone was seen repeatedly, ten times or more. V and J are TRBV10-3 and TRBJ2-7, with a possible D match to TRBD1 (7 bases). Germline CDR1 is ENHRY and CDR2 is SYGVKD. The CDR3 length is 13 residues. The ends were cut back, 7 bases at V and 0 bases at J, with 10 bases in the middle. CDR3: CAITRDSSYEQYF. The CDR3 region has the DNA TGTGCCATCACGCGGGACAGCTCCTACGAGCAGTACTTC.

V and J are TRBV11-2 and TRBJ2-3; D gene uncertain. The CDR3 runs to 16 residues. V lost 5 bases, J lost 3 bases, and 18 bases lay in between. From germline, CDR1 is SGHAT and CDR2 FQNNGV. The CDR3 DNA follows: TGTGCCAGCAGCCCCTGGGGTCGGCCAGAAACAGATACGCAGTATTTT. Its protein is CASSPWGRPETDTQYF.

This clone was counted ten times or more. The chain recombines TRBV10-3 with TRBJ2-1, with 7 bases matching TRBD2. J lost 8 bases, V lost 0 bases, and 13 bases had no gene match. Germline assignment: CDR1 ENHRY and CDR2 SYGVKD. The CDR3 consists of 17 residues. In DNA, the CDR3 is TGTGCCATCAGTGAGTCTACTCTCAGCGGGATGCGTTATGAGCAGTTCTTC. Its translation is CAISESTLSGMRYEQFF.

This clone was found many times. This chain connects TRBV7-8 to TRBJ2-1; D gene unclear. Trimming took 3 bases from V and 4 from J, leaving 7 bases between them. This CDR3 has 13 residues. From germline, CDR1 is SGHVS and CDR2 FQNEAQ. Here the CDR3 DNA reads TGTGCCAGCAGCTTTACCGAATACAATGAGCAGTTCTTC. This codes for CASSFTEYNEQFF.

This clone has a count of ten or more. Other DNA sequences within the sample encode an identical CDR3. In DNA, the CDR3 is TGTGCCAGCAGTTCGGGACAGAACCTCTACGAGCAGTACTTC. Translation gives CASSSGQNLYEQYF. The genes are TRBV6-1 and TRBJ2-7; 7 nucleotides match TRBD1. The CDR3 totals 14 residues. The J segment lost 3 bases and the V segment lost 5 bases, leaving 7 bases of the junction unmatched. Germline lookup yields CDR1 MNHNS and CDR2 SASEGT.

This clone was picked up many times. The chain employs TRBV4-2 and TRBJ1-1; unclear D gene. This CDR3 spans 16 amino acids. Germline V gives CDR1 LGHNA, CDR2 YNFKEQ. The germline V and J ends were trimmed by 0 bases and 4 bases, with 15 bases remaining between them. As DNA, the CDR3 is TGTGCCAGCAGCCAAGACCTGACCACTCTACCCACTGAAGCTTTCTTT. Residues: CASSQDLTTLPTEAFF.

The chain links TRBV5-5 to TRBJ1-1; no definite D call. Trimming took 2 bases from V and 4 from J, leaving 18 bases between them. Germline V CDR1 and CDR2: SGHKS, YYEKEE (reference sequence). The CDR3 is 16 amino acids. In DNA form, the CDR3 reads TGTGCCAGCAGCTTTTCCGGCGCGACTGGCCCCACTGAAGCTTTCTTT. Its translation: CASSFSGATGPTEAFF. The entire variable domain, with the rest obtained from reference TRBV5-5 and TRBJ1-1, is as follows: DAGVTQSPTHLIKTRGQQVTLRCSPISGHKSVSWYQQVLGQGPQFIFQYYEKEERGRGNFPDRFSARQFPNYSSELNVNALLLGDSALYLCASSFSGATGPTEAFFGQGTRLTVV.

A word on this clone: This may come from a read error, since a much larger clone is one base off. The sample contains more than one DNA sequence encoding this CDR3. The gene calls are TRBV13 and TRBJ2-3; D possibly corresponds to TRBD1 (5 bases). CDR3 length equals 12 residues. Germline CDR1 and CDR2: PRHDT and FYEKMQ (reference sequence). The CDR3 reads CASSVSTDTQYF. The DNA of the CDR3 is TGTGCCAGCAGCGTTTCGACAGATACACAGTATTTT.

The chain recombines TRBV5-1 with TRBJ2-7; 7 positions match TRBD2. The CDR3 is 16 amino acids. Germline loops: CDR1 SGHRS, CDR2 YFSETQ. Trimming removed 3 bases from V and 6 bases from J; junction bases left unmatched: 15. The CDR3 reads CASSSSGGSYGIEQYF. The CDR3 bases are TGCGCCAGCAGCTCGTCTGGCGGGAGCTACGGGATCGAGCAGTACTTC.

This clone occurred many times. CDR3 nucleotides: TGTGCCAGCAGCTTACGGGGACCCTACGAGCAGTACTTC. Amino acid sequence: CASSLRGPYEQYF. The rearrangement joins TRBV7-9 to TRBJ2-7, with D perhaps given as TRBD1 or TRBD2 (5 bases each). Trimming removed 2 bases from V and 2 bases from J, with 7 bases in between. The CDR3 spans 13 residues. Germline V CDR1 and CDR2: SEHNR, FQNEAQ (reference sequence).

Comment on this clone: Its ends do not fully match the called genes, so a read error is possible. The sample holds other DNA sequences that translate to the same CDR3. V gene TRBV6-1 combines with J gene TRBJ2-7; D is unresolved. CDR1 and CDR2 (germline): MNHNS, SASEGT. The CDR3 contains 13 residues. The CDR3 DNA reads as TGTGCTAGCATGGGCCCCGCTGGTTACGAGCAGTACTTC. Translation gives CASMGPAGYEQYF.

This clone has ten or more counts. The genes are TRBV20-1 and TRBJ1-1; D possibly corresponds to TRBD1 (6 bases). Germline CDR1 is DFQATT and CDR2 is SNEGSKA (reference sequence). The CDR3 totals 14 residues. Trimming took off 0 bases at V and 11 bases at J, with 19 bases between the two ends. The CDR3 DNA follows: TGCAGTGCTAGAGATGAACGGGGGACAAGGGTTGCTTTCTTT. Translation: CSARDERGTRVAFF.

This clone has a count of ten or more. The chain carries TRBV13 and TRBJ2-5; no clear D gene. The germline V and J ends were trimmed by 0 bases and 5 bases, with 13 bases remaining between them. Germline V gene sequence: CDR1 PRHDT, CDR2 FYEKMQ (reference sequence). CDR3 length: 15 residues. The CDR3 loop reads CASSLGQAKRETQYF. CDR3 DNA: TGTGCCAGCAGCTTAGGGCAGGCTAAAAGGGAGACCCAGTACTTC.

This clone has at least ten counts. The V gene is TRBV27, the J gene TRBJ1-5, with D possibly TRBD1 on 6 matching bases. V was clipped by 6 bases and J by 6 bases, with 9 bases between them. There are 12 residues in the CDR3. Germline V CDR1 and CDR2: MNHEY, SMNVEV (reference sequence). The CDR3 loop reads CASREGGQPQHF. As DNA, the CDR3 is TGTGCCAGCAGGGAGGGGGGTCAGCCCCAGCATTTT.

The J gene is TRBJ1-6, the V gene TRBV11-2, with D perhaps TRBD1 (6 bases). The CDR3 spans 16 residues. CDR1 SGHAT and CDR2 FQNNGV come from the germline V gene. Trimming removed 6 bases at V and 9 bases at J, with 21 bases between. CDR3 coding DNA: TGTGCCAGCAGTCATCTAATGGGGGCGCAGAGTTCACCCCTCCACTTT. This translates into CASSHLMGAQSSPLHF.

This clone appeared many times. This chain links TRBV27 with TRBJ2-1; 7 nucleotides match TRBD2. Germline V gene lookup returns CDR1 MNHEY and CDR2 SMNVEV (reference sequence). The junction had 12 bases not matched to a gene; V was cut back by 6 bases and J by 10 bases. This CDR3 contains 14 residues. CDR3 coding DNA: TGTGCCAGCAGCCCGGGGAGGGCGGGGGTCGAGCAGTTCTTC. Amino acids: CASSPGRAGVEQFF.